These T cell receptor beta chains were read from a single sample in a study of blood T cell repertoires in COVID-19. Repertoires were generated with immunoSEQ multiplex PCR, while TCRdb's copy carries only in-frame clones and drops some. The profile shows about 54,000 clones, less than 95% of them singletons. Specimen: peripheral blood. The receptors originated from a woman between 40 and 55 years old with active COVID-19. The conserved cysteine and the conserved F or W are not part of the CDR3 here. The order of the fields is clone size, V gene, CDR3 protein. Some rows have no size entry. The others give once, few or many, or a class for an expanded clone.

>-|TRBV5-1
ASSSGGYNYGYT
>-|TRBV6-5
ASSYSRQGVDYGYT
>-|TRBV6-1
ASSGPWTGFREKLF
>-|TRBV3-1/TRBV3-2
ASSQEGLAGFGEETQY
>-|TRBV27
ASMGLAVYNEQF
>-|TRBV5-1
ASSQLIGGESPLH
>-|TRBV4-2
ASSQVLRGALAKNIQY
>-|TRBV6-5
ASSLTGGMNGELF
>-|TRBV12-3/TRBV12-4
ASSPQGSRGYT
>-|TRBV5-4
ASSDPSGTGGIFANTEAF
>-|TRBV6-2/TRBV6-3
ASSYSTTSGDTQY
>-|TRBV11-3
ASSFGDRRRGTQY
>-|TRBV19
ASKAGFKADNTGELF
>-|TRBV15
ATSREAGMDYEQY
>-|TRBV28
ASSLMGQRTGELF
>-|TRBV5-4
ASSFRGTDTQY
>few|TRBV6-1
ASSDVPDSPLH
>-|TRBV19
ASSIGAGTGSYEQY
>-|TRBV7-9
ASSYRGLNYGYT
>-|TRBV7-3
ASSLSGGRINEQF
>-|TRBV19
ASSIRTGELF
>-|TRBV24-1
ATSESNTPDTQY
>-|TRBV3-1/TRBV3-2
ASSQPGLAGGGGPF
>-|TRBV5-6
ASSRRTGGFDEQF
>once|TRBV5-1
ASSFGQGQETQY
>once|TRBV2
ASSERGGQETQY
>medium-sized|TRBV6-5
ASSYSPGTYEQY
>-|TRBV19
ASSINRGRNQPQH
>few|TRBV7-9
ASSLELGTTRDTYEQY
>once|TRBV7-8
ASSHGQGPTSSYEQY
>-|TRBV12-5
ASGLVTVA
>-|TRBV27
ASSPVSGPYNEQF
>-|TRBV5-1
ASSLEGASGGAQF
>-|TRBV5-1
ASSLDNPGDRELF
>-|TRBV29-1
SVEGDRNEQY
>-|TRBV6-6
ASSAGAGGNTIY
>-|TRBV7-8
ASSFAGGAYEKLF
>-|TRBV5-1
ASSGQTGPPGNTIY
>-|TRBV12-3/TRBV12-4
ASSQGQGGKLF
>-|TRBV6-6
ASSYEFQPQH
>-|TRBV27
ASSFGPGYEQY
>few|TRBV9
ASSVGLAEIANTGELF
>once|TRBV11-3
ASSRQDPSNTGELF
>once|TRBV15
ATSRVGGTEAF
>-|TRBV18
ASSPQGLAGIDEQY